This record concerns one TCR beta chain sequence. As yet, its antigen is unknown. This sample was taken from a study of T cell responses to AZD1222 COVID-19 vaccine. General study points: In a largely white British group with more females than males, clonal diversity was possibly underestimated.

Some clones are missing from TCRdb's copy, which holds only in-frame ones; the method was immunoSEQ multiplex PCR. Of under 250,000 clones listed, about 93% are singletons. The sample in question was peripheral blood, obtained on day 0 of MenACWY control vaccination. The clonotype originates from an adult in good health.

The CDR3 DNA is TGTGCCAGTAGTTCGTTAAACCCACCGGGACGGAACTATGGCTACACCTTC. Translation: CASSSLNPPGRNYGYTF. V usage is TRBV19 and J usage is TRBJ1-2, with a weak D call TRBD1 (5 bases). CDR3 length equals 17 residues. The V end was cut by 5 bases, the J end by 2 bases, with 21 bases between. Germline CDR1 is LNHDA and CDR2 is SQIVND (reference sequence).